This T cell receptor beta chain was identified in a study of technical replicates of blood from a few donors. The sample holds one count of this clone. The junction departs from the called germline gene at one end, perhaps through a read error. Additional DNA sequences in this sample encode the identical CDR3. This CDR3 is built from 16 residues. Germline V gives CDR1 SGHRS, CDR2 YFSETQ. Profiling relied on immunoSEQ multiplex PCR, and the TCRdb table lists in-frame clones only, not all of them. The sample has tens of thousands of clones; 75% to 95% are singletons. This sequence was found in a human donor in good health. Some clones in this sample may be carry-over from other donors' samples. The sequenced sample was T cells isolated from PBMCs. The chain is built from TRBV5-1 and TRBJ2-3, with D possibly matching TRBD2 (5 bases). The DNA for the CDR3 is TGCGCTAGCAGCTTGGTTGGGCCAGGAGGCCTGGATACGCAGTATTTT. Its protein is CASSLVGPGGLDTQYF. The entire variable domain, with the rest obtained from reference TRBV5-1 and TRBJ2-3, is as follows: KAGVTQTPRYLIKTRGQQVTLSCSPISGHRSVSWYQQTPGQGLQFLFEYFSETQRNKGNFPGRFSGRQFSNSRSEMNVSTLELGDSALYLCASSLVGPGGLDTQYFGPGTRLTVL.